Each of the 5 T cell receptor beta chains below was sequenced from the same sample in a study of T cell clonality in common variable immunodeficiency. Clones were read by immunoSEQ multiplex PCR, and TCRdb kept only the in-frame ones, dropping some. Listed for the sample are 30,000 to 40,000 clones, none seen a single time. Sequencing was carried out using peripheral blood mononuclear cells. The origin of the receptors is a person aged 18 to 70 in good health.

The table lists this clone with many counts. The DNA ends 3 residues before the CDR3 does, and the rest of the CDR3 is filled in from the germline J gene. V gene TRBV10-3 combines with J gene TRBJ2-2, with D perhaps TRBD2 (5 bases). The CDR3 has 15 residues. Trimming shortened V by 0 bases and J by 6 bases, and 11 bases separated the two germline ends. Germline values: CDR1 ENHRY, CDR2 SYGVKD. The CDR3 DNA, read in part, is TGTGCCATCAGTGAGTCCTCTGGCGGGCCCGGGGAG. It translates to CAISESSGGPGE. In full, the CDR3 is CAISESSGGPGELFF.

This clone was recorded at least ten times. Read sequence stops 3 residues before the CDR3 end, and the germline J gene provides the missing end. V usage is TRBV18 and J usage is TRBJ1-1, with 8 bases that match TRBD1. V lost 2 bases, J lost 3 bases, and 2 bases stayed unmatched. The germline CDR1 and CDR2 sequences are KGHSH and LQKENI. The CDR3 sequence is 14 residues long. CDR3 DNA, as far as it was read: TGTGCCAGCTCACCAGGACAGGGCCACACTGAA. It specifies CASSPGQGHTE. The CDR3 as a whole reads CASSPGQGHTEAFF.

This clone came up a few times. The read terminates 3 residues ahead of where the CDR3 ends, so the germline J gene completes it. The rearrangement uses TRBV10-2 and TRBJ1-6; no definite D call. This CDR3 comprises 15 residues. Germline V lookup: CDR1 WSHSY, CDR2 SAAADI. The V gene lost 5 bases and the J gene lost 0 bases, with 8 bases spanning the gap. The CDR3 region is CASSHISSYNSPLHF. The CDR3 DNA, read in part, is TGCGCCAGCAGTCATATTAGCTCCTATAATTCACCC.

This clone was recorded many times. The read gets to within 3 residues of the CDR3 end, and the germline J gene fills in the rest. This chain joins TRBV9 and TRBJ2-3, with D perhaps TRBD2 (5 bases). This CDR3 spans 14 amino acids. Germline lookup yields CDR1 SGDLS and CDR2 YYNGEE. Trimming took off 6 bases at V and 1 base at J, with 12 bases between the two ends. The CDR3 DNA, read in part, is TGTGCCAGCACCCCCGCGGGTGGCACAGATACG. As protein: CASTPAGGTDT. The entire CDR3 protein is CASTPAGGTDTQYF.

This clone has a count of ten or more. The sequenced fragment ends 3 residues before the CDR3 boundary, so the rest is inferred from the germline J gene. The V and J genes are TRBV2 and TRBJ2-7; TRBD1 aligns across 7 bases. CDR1 and CDR2 (germline): SNHLY, FYNNEI. CDR3 size: 15 residues. The junction had 11 bases not matched to a gene; V was cut back by 7 bases and J by 2 bases. The CDR3 DNA, read in part, is TGTGCCAGCAAAAAACGGGACAGCGTAACCTACGAG. This gives the protein CASKKRDSVTYE. The entire CDR3 is CASKKRDSVTYEQYF.